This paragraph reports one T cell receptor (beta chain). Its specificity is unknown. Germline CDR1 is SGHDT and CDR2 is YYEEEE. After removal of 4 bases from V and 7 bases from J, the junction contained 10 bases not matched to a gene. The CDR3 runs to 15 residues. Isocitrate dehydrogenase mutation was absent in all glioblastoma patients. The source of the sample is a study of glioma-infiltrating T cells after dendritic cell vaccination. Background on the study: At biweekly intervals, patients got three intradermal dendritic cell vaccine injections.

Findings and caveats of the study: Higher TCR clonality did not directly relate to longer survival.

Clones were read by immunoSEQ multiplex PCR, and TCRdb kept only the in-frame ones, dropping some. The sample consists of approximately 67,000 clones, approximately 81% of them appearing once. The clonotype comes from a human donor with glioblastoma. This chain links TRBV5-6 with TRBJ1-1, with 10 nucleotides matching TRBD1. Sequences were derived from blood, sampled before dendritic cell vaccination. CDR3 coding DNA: TGTGCCAGCAGCACCCGGGGACAGGGGACGGATGAAGCTTTCTTT. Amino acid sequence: CASSTRGQGTDEAFF.